The table lists the clone carrying this T cell receptor (beta chain) with a few counts. Antigen: not known. This sample was included in a study of shared clonotypes between healthy human individuals. The CDR3 totals 13 residues. From germline, CDR1 is MNHNS and CDR2 SASEGT. Trimming left V 8 bases short and J 3 bases short, with 14 bases between. Study-wide results and caveats: Generally, naive subsets came out with larger estimated richness than memory subsets.

The method was immunoSEQ multiplex PCR; TCRdb's version includes in-frame clones alone and lacks a portion of them. Here the sample spans over 700,000 clones, roughly 72% being singletons. The V and J genes are TRBV6-1 and TRBJ2-7, with D possibly matching TRBD2 (5 bases). Sequencing was carried out using memory CD4+ T cells sorted from blood. The subset was: CD45RA-negative fraction. The clonotype originates from a woman between 25 and 40 years old in good health. CDR3 in DNA: TGTGCCAGCCACCAAGGAGGCCACTACGAGCAGTACTTC. This translates into CASHQGGHYEQYF.